The TCR beta chain described here comes from a study of cytomegalovirus exposure and HLA in healthy donors. Regarding this clone: Its target is unknown. The junction does not match germline at one end; this may be a read error.

Germline V gene sequence: CDR1 SGHAT, CDR2 FQNNGV. This CDR3 contains 11 residues. The study's findings and limits: Another analysis was done later, and it associated over 15,000 TCR beta sequences with HLA alleles at 0.05 false discovery rate.

Primers for the PCR totalled 60 Vbeta and 13 Jbeta. The table came from immunoSEQ multiplex PCR; TCRdb's copy has only in-frame clones and leaves some out. The table includes about 140,000 clones, about 66% detected once. This sequence joins TRBV11-2 and TRBJ1-2; D gene uncertain. This receptor was obtained from a human donor in good health. Sample: PBMCs. CDR3 nucleotides: TGTGCCAGCAGCGGAGGCGCTGGCTCCACCTTC. This codes for CASSGGAGSTF.